Each of the 5 T cell receptor beta chains below was sequenced from the same sample in a study of CD8+CD57+ T cells in acquired aplastic anemia (dated 2018 in TCRdb). Patients chosen for sequencing had shown expansion of CD8+CD57+ cells by flow cytometry. The listed sequencing device is Illumina HiSeq 2000. TCR beta VDJ combination and CDR3 sequence profiling used genomic DNA as the template. TCRdb reprocessed the public reads (quality trimming at Q25 with fastp, clone calling with MiXCR) and kept in-frame beta chains. Every distinct CDR3 protein forms one entry, paired with its most common genes and DNA. Recorded for this sample are 180,000 or so distinct CDR3 sequences; around 48% of them occurred a single time. The ten largest clonotypes hold about 1.8% of the sample. Sample: sorted CD4+, CD8+, or CD8+CD57+ T cells (not recorded which) from PBMCs. The receptor set was obtained from a human donor with aplastic anemia.

Ten or more counts support this clonotype. This chain uses TRBV7-2 with TRBJ2-7; 8 nucleotides match TRBD2. Germline lookup yields CDR1 SGHTA and CDR2 FQGNSA. The J segment lost 7 bases and the V segment lost 5 bases, leaving 1 base of the junction unmatched. This CDR3 has 11 residues. The CDR3 region is CASSRGGEQYF. The CDR3 DNA sequence: TGTGCCAGCAGCCGGGGGGGGGAGCAGTACTTC.

This clonotype has a count of ten or more. This rearrangement joins TRBV28 to TRBJ2-6, with 8 bases matching TRBD1. From germline, CDR1 is MDHEN and CDR2 SYDVKM. Trimming took 7 bases from V and 2 from J; bases not matched to a gene: 4. The CDR3 totals 15 residues. CDR3 region: CASTSGGAGANVLTF. For the CDR3, the DNA is TGTGCCAGCACCTCAGGGGGCGCTGGGGCCAACGTCCTGACTTTC.

CDR3: CAISGVSGRSTYEQYF. The CDR3 DNA sequence: TGTGCCATCAGTGGGGTTAGCGGGAGGTCGACCTACGAGCAGTACTTC. The rearrangement joins TRBV10-3 to TRBJ2-7; 10 positions agree with TRBD2. V gave up 4 bases and J gave up 2 bases; unmatched junction bases: 8. This CDR3 has 16 amino acids. Germline CDR1 is ENHRY and CDR2 is SYGVKD.

This rearrangement joins TRBV19 to TRBJ2-2, with unresolved D. CDR3 size: 12 residues. V lost 5 bases to trimming and J lost 6 bases, with 7 bases between them. The germline V gene has CDR1 LNHDA and CDR2 SQIVND (reference sequence). CDR3 DNA sequence: TGTGCCAGTAGTTCCTTTTCCGGGGAGCTGTTTTTT. It is translated as CASSSFSGELFF.

On this clonotype: This may arise from a read error, as a much more abundant clone is one base away. This chain uses TRBV4-2 with TRBJ2-7; 12 bases agree with TRBD2. The CDR3 has 15 residues. The V gene's germline CDR1 is LGHNA and CDR2 YNFKEQ. CDR3 DNA: TGTGCCAGCAGCGGATCTAGCGGGGGGGCGAAAGAGCAGCACTTC. Translating gives CASSGSSGGAKEQHF.